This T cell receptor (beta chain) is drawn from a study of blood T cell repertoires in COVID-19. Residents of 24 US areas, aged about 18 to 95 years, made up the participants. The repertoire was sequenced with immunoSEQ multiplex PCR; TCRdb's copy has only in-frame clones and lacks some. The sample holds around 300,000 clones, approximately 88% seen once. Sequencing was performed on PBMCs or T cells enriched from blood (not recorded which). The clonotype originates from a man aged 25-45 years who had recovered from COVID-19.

The DNA for the CDR3 is TGTGCCAGCAGCCAAGGGACGGGGTCTGGCTCACCCCTCCACTTT. This codes for CASSQGTGSGSPLHF. V is TRBV3-1 (or the pseudogene TRBV3-2) and J is TRBJ1-6; no clear D. The CDR3 sequence is 15 residues long. Trimming cost V 1 base and J 10 bases, with 14 bases left between them. Germline-derived CDR1 and CDR2 are LGHDT and YNNKEL (reference sequence).